This passage covers 20 T cell receptor beta chains from one sample sequenced in a study of blood T cell repertoires in COVID-19. Clones were read by immunoSEQ multiplex PCR, and TCRdb kept only the in-frame ones, dropping some. The data hold hundreds of thousands of clones, with about 89% observed a single time. Sequencing used peripheral blood. These receptors originate from a woman in her sixties with COVID-19, enrolled during active disease.

The J gene is TRBJ1-2, the V gene TRBV6-5; TRBD1 might be the D (6 bases). The CDR3 runs to 15 residues. The germline V gene encodes CDR1 MNHEY and CDR2 SVGAGI. V shed 5 bases and J shed 5 bases, with 18 bases lying between them. DNA of the CDR3: TGTGCCAGCAGTATTTACAGGGTCAACAATTATGGCTACACCTTC. Encoded protein: CASSIYRVNNYGYTF.

The chain is built from TRBV4-1 and TRBJ2-3; D might be TRBD1 (5 bases). Looked up from germline, CDR1 is MGHRA and CDR2 is YSYEKL. The CDR3 loop spans 15 amino acids. V lost 3 bases to trimming and J lost 1 base, with 11 bases between them. CDR3: CASSQQGLGTDTQYF. DNA of the CDR3: TGCGCCAGCAGCCAGCAGGGATTGGGCACAGATACGCAGTATTTT.

This chain uses TRBV13 with TRBJ2-7, with 11 bases matching TRBD1. The CDR3 runs to 14 residues. With 8 bases clipped from V and 3 bases from J, the junction kept 6 bases outside the gene matches. Germline-derived CDR1 and CDR2 are PRHDT and FYEKMQ (reference sequence). The CDR3 here is CASSLDRGLYEQYF. The CDR3 nucleotides are TGTGCCAGCTCCTTGGACAGGGGGCTCTACGAGCAGTACTTC.

This clone was found a few times. This chain connects TRBV5-3 to TRBJ2-4; TRBD1 matches at 7 bases. TRBV5-3 falls under the ORF class, with uncertain function. The CDR3 consists of 15 residues. V was clipped by 1 base and J by 0 bases; unmatched bases: 1. The DNA for the CDR3 is TGTGCCAGAAGCTTGAGACAGGGAGCCAAAAACATTCAGTACTTC. Translating it yields CARSLRQGAKNIQYF.

The CDR3 region is CASSQGPEAGANVLTF. CDR3 DNA: TGCGCCAGCAGCCAAGGTCCGGAGGCTGGGGCCAACGTCCTGACTTTC. This sequence joins TRBV4-1 and TRBJ2-6, with D maybe TRBD2 (5 bases). The germline CDR1 and CDR2 sequences are MGHRA and YSYEKL. The CDR3 loop spans 16 amino acids. V was shortened by 1 base and J by 2 bases, with 9 bases between the two germline ends.

This clone showed up just once. The chain joins TRBV5-1 to TRBJ2-6; the match to TRBD1 covers 8 bases. With 3 bases clipped from V and 0 bases from J, the junction kept 2 bases outside the gene matches. The CDR3 is 16 amino acids. Germline CDR1 SGHRS, CDR2 YFSETQ. The CDR3: CASSSQGDSGANVLTF. CDR3 DNA sequence: TGCGCCAGCAGCTCACAGGGGGACTCTGGGGCCAACGTCCTGACTTTC.

The chain couples TRBV3-1 (or the pseudogene TRBV3-2) to TRBJ1-2; D gene ambiguous. CDR1 and CDR2 (germline): LGHDT, YNNKEL (reference sequence). The CDR3 runs to 14 residues. V was cut by 1 base and J by 4 bases, with 10 bases left in between. Written as DNA, the CDR3 is TGTGCCAGCAGCCAAGCGGCGGATTTCTATGGCTACACCTTC. It yields the protein CASSQAADFYGYTF.

This clone was recorded once. The CDR3, as DNA: TGTGCCAGCAGCTCTGAACGCGTCATGAACACTGAAGCTTTCTTT. Its translation: CASSSERVMNTEAFF. The rearrangement links TRBV7-2 to TRBJ1-1; no definite D call. Trimming stripped 4 bases from V and 0 bases from J, with 12 bases between. The CDR3 is 15 residues long. Germline loops: CDR1 SGHTA, CDR2 FQGNSA. Using reference TRBV7-2 and TRBJ1-1 for the parts outside the CDR3, the full variable domain is GAGVSQSPSNKVTEKGKDVELRCDPISGHTALYWYRQSLGQGLEFLIYFQGNSAPDKSGLPSDRFSAERTGGSVSTLTIQRTQQEDSAVYLCASSSERVMNTEAFFGQGTRLTVV.

The chain recombines TRBV7-9 with TRBJ2-7, with 7 bases that match TRBD1. Germline V lookup: CDR1 SEHNR, CDR2 FQNEAQ (reference sequence). V dropped 1 base and J dropped 2; count of bases not matched to a gene: 8. The CDR3 totals 16 residues. CDR3 protein: CASSLDSYTGAYEQYF. The CDR3 region has the DNA TGTGCCAGCAGCTTAGACAGCTATACAGGGGCCTACGAGCAGTACTTC. Supplemented by reference TRBV7-9 and TRBJ2-7, the full variable domain reads DTGVSQNPRHKITKRGQNVTFRCDPISEHNRLYWYRQTLGQGPEFLTYFQNEAQLEKSRLLSDRFSAERPKGSFSTLEIQRTEQGDSAMYLCASSLDSYTGAYEQYFGPGTRLTVT.

The V call is TRBV7-2, the J call TRBJ2-2; 7 nucleotides align to TRBD1. J was trimmed by 4 bases and V by 8 bases; bases with no gene match: 7. Per the germline V gene, CDR1 is SGHTA and CDR2 is FQGNSA. The CDR3 runs 14 residues. As DNA, the CDR3 is TGTGCCAGCGGAAGACAGGGATCCACCGGGGAGCTGTTTTTT. As protein: CASGRQGSTGELFF.

The CDR3 DNA follows: TGTGCCAGCAGCTCCACGGGACAGGGAGTCTATGGCTACACCTTC. It translates to CASSSTGQGVYGYTF. V gene TRBV5-8 combines with J gene TRBJ1-2; TRBD1 matches at 9 bases. This CDR3 contains 15 residues. Germline V gene sequence: CDR1 SGHTS, CDR2 YDEGEE. V lost 3 bases, J lost 4 bases, and 7 bases stayed unmatched. Full variable domain (rest looked up from reference TRBV5-8 and TRBJ1-2): EAGVTQSPTHLIKTRGQQATLRCSPISGHTSVYWYQQALGLGLQFLLWYDEGEERNRGNFPPRFSGRQFPNYSSELNVNALELEDSALYLCASSSTGQGVYGYTFGSGTRLTVV.

In DNA, the CDR3 is TGCGCCAGCAGCTTTAGGGGGCGCGTCACTGAAGCTTTCTTT. It specifies CASSFRGRVTEAFF. The rearrangement joins TRBV5-1 to TRBJ1-1, with 7 bases fitting TRBD1. The V and J ends lost 2 bases and 4 bases, in that order; junction bases with no gene match: 5. This CDR3 spans 14 amino acids. Per the germline V gene, CDR1 is SGHRS and CDR2 is YFSETQ. The full variable domain, in which reference TRBV5-1 and TRBJ1-1 provide the parts outside the CDR3, is KAGVTQTPRYLIKTRGQQVTLSCSPISGHRSVSWYQQTPGQGLQFLFEYFSETQRNKGNFPGRFSGRQFSNSRSEMNVSTLELGDSALYLCASSFRGRVTEAFFGQGTRLTVV.

This clone was seen just once. The chain employs TRBV7-9 and TRBJ2-1, with a tentative D call TRBD1 (6 bases). This CDR3 spans 16 amino acids. The V gene's germline CDR1 is SEHNR and CDR2 FQNEAQ (reference sequence). The germline V and J ends were trimmed by 4 bases and 1 base, with 14 bases remaining between them. CDR3 in amino acids: CASSWPRGTSYNEQFF. The CDR3, as DNA: TGTGCCAGCAGCTGGCCCAGGGGCACGTCCTACAATGAGCAGTTCTTC. The whole variable domain, filled in from reference TRBV7-9 and TRBJ2-1, reads DTGVSQNPRHKITKRGQNVTFRCDPISEHNRLYWYRQTLGQGPEFLTYFQNEAQLEKSRLLSDRFSAERPKGSFSTLEIQRTEQGDSAMYLCASSWPRGTSYNEQFFGPGTRLTVL.

This chain links TRBV6-4 with TRBJ1-2, with 8 nucleotides matching TRBD1. This CDR3 has 14 residues. The germline CDR1 and CDR2 sequences are MRHNA and SNTAGT. Trimming removed 7 bases from V and 2 bases from J; junction bases left unmatched: 6. CDR3 in DNA: TGTGCCAGCAAACCGGACAGGGTCAACTATGGCTACACCTTC. It is translated as CASKPDRVNYGYTF.

This clone has just one count. Additional DNA sequences in this sample encode the identical CDR3. V and J are TRBV5-1 and TRBJ1-1; D is uncertain. Between the trimmed V and J ends, which lost 2 bases and 2 bases, there was a span of 7 bases. Germline V gene data show CDR1 as SGHRS and CDR2 as YFSETQ. The CDR3 is made up of 13 amino acids. CDR3 residues: CASSFTANTEAFF. Here the CDR3 DNA reads TGCGCCAGCAGCTTCACAGCTAACACTGAAGCTTTCTTT.

The chain has TRBV15 and TRBJ1-4; D uncertain. The CDR3 is 12 amino acids. Per the germline V gene, CDR1 is LNHNV and CDR2 is YYDKDF (reference sequence). V lost 3 bases to trimming and J lost 8 bases, with 7 bases between them. CDR3 sequence: CATSRRWEKLFF. In nucleotides, the CDR3 is TGTGCCACCAGCAGGAGGTGGGAAAAACTGTTTTTT.

The J gene is TRBJ2-2, the V gene TRBV5-5; D perhaps matches TRBD1 (5 bases). CDR3 size: 14 residues. Germline V gene lookup returns CDR1 SGHKS and CDR2 YYEKEE (reference sequence). Trimming removed 0 bases from V and 4 bases from J, with 7 bases in between. The CDR3 DNA follows: TGTGCCAGCAGCTTGGCACAGGCCACCGGGGAGCTGTTTTTT. It yields the protein CASSLAQATGELFF.

This chain links TRBV3-1 (or the pseudogene TRBV3-2) with TRBJ1-5; no firm D call. The CDR3 contains 14 residues. Per the germline V gene, CDR1 is LGHDT and CDR2 is YNNKEL (reference sequence). Trimming stripped 4 bases from V and 3 bases from J, with 10 bases between. The CDR3 DNA is TGTGCCAGCAGCCTTTCCGGGTTCAATCAGCCCCAGCATTTT. Its protein is CASSLSGFNQPQHF.

The chain carries TRBV2 and TRBJ2-1; TRBD2 aligns across 9 bases. With V trimmed by 4 bases and J by 7 bases, 8 bases remained unmatched. The CDR3 covers 15 residues. Germline CDR1 and CDR2: SNHLY and FYNNEI. The CDR3 reads CASSGRAGGSNEQFF. The CDR3 nucleotides read TGTGCCAGCAGTGGAAGAGCGGGGGGCTCGAATGAGCAGTTCTTC.

The gene calls are TRBV18 and TRBJ1-4; maybe TRBD1 (5 bases). The germline V and J ends were trimmed by 4 bases and 8 bases, with 20 bases remaining between them. There are 16 residues in the CDR3. Germline-derived CDR1 and CDR2 are KGHSH and LQKENI. CDR3 amino acids: CASSLNTPRGGEKLFF. The DNA of the CDR3 is TGTGCCAGCTCACTGAATACACCTAGGGGAGGCGAAAAACTGTTTTTT.